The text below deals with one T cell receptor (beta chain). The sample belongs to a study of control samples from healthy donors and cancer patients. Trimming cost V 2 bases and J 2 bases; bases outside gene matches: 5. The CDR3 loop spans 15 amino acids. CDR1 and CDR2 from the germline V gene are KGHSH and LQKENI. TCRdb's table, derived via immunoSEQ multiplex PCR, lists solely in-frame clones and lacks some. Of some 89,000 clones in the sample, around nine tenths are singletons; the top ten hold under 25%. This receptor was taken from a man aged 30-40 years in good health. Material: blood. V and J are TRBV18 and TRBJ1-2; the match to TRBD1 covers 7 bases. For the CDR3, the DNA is TGTGCCAGCTCACCAGAGGAGGGGGCGAACTATGGCTACACCTTC. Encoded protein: CASSPEEGANYGYTF.